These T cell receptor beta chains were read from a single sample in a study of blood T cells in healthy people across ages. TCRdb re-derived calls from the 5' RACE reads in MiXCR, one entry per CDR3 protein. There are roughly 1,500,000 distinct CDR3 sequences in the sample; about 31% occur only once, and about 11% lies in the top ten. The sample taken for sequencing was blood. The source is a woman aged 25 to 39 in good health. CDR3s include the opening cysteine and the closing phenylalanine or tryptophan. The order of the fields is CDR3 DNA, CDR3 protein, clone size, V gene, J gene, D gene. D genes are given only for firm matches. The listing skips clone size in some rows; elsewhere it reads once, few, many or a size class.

TGTGCCAGCAGTGGAATCCCCGGGTCCTCCTACGAGCAGTACTTC,CASSGIPGSSYEQYF,few,TRBV6-6,TRBJ2-7,-
TGCGCCAGCAGCCAAGGGACTCGCTACGAGCAGTACTTC,CASSQGTRYEQYF,many,TRBV4-1,TRBJ2-7,-
TGCGCCAGCAGCTTGGCGTCTAGACCCACAGATACGCAGTATTTT,CASSLASRPTDTQYF,few,TRBV5-1,TRBJ2-3,-
TGTGCCAGCAGGCGGGAGGCTCGGACCGGGGAGCTGTTTTTT,CASRREARTGELFF,-,TRBV6-1,TRBJ2-2,TRBD2
TGTGCCAGCAGCCAAGGGAGGGGCTCAGCGGGCACAGATACGCAGTATTTT,CASSQGRGSAGTDTQYF,few,TRBV3-1,TRBJ2-3,-
TGTGCCAGCAGTCCCGGGGACTGGAATCAGCCCCAGCATTTT,CASSPGDWNQPQHF,few,TRBV28,TRBJ1-5,-
TGCAGTGCGCCACCCGGGACTAGCGGCCGCACGCAGTATTTT,CSAPPGTSGRTQYF,-,TRBV20-1,TRBJ2-3,TRBD2
TGTGCCAGCAGCGTAGGGGGCCCTGAAGCTTTCTTT,CASSVGGPEAFF,-,TRBV9,TRBJ1-1,-
TGCAGTACCATATCCGCGGGAGGCGTAAACACAGGCACTGAAGCTTTCTTT,CSTISAGGVNTGTEAFF,-,TRBV20-1,TRBJ1-1,-
TGCGCCAGCAGCCAAACCGGGACCTCCCACCTCTACGAGCAGTACTTC,CASSQTGTSHLYEQYF,-,TRBV4-1,TRBJ2-7,-
TGTGCCAGCATGGGGGTTTGGGCGTGGGCGAACACCGGGGAGCTGTTTTTT,CASMGVWAWANTGELFF,few,TRBV27,TRBJ2-2,-
TGTGCCAGCAGCTTTTCGGGGGGGCTCACAGATACGCAGTATTTT,CASSFSGGLTDTQYF,few,TRBV7-2,TRBJ2-3,TRBD2
TGTGCCAGCAGTCCGACAGCGGGAGGGGGAACAGATACGCAGTATTTT,CASSPTAGGGTDTQYF,few,TRBV12-3/TRBV12-4,TRBJ2-3,TRBD2
TGTGCCAGCAGCTCCATCCCGGGGCGACTACCCTACGAGCAGTACTTC,CASSSIPGRLPYEQYF,-,TRBV7-2,TRBJ2-7,-
TGCGCCAGCAGCTATACAGCGGGAAAGGGGGACAATGAGCAGTTCTTC,CASSYTAGKGDNEQFF,few,TRBV5-1,TRBJ2-1,-
TGTGCCAGCCCCAGGGGGGGGACAGGACAGAGTTTGTTGATGGGGCTAGGCTACACCTTC,CASPRGGTGQSLLMGLGYTF,-,TRBV28,TRBJ1-2,TRBD1
TGTGCCAGCAGCTTAAGAGGAATCTCCACCGGGGAGCTGTTTTTT,CASSLRGISTGELFF,-,TRBV7-2,TRBJ2-2,-
TGCGCCAGCAGCCAAATGAGGGGAGGGACTCACAGCGGGGCCTCCCTCTTTTACGAGCAGTACTTC,CASSQMRGGTHSGASLFYEQYF,-,TRBV4-1,TRBJ2-7,TRBD2
TGTGCCAGCCTACCCTTGACCGGCGGGACCCAGTACTTC,CASLPLTGGTQYF,-,TRBV3-1,TRBJ2-5,-
TGCGCCAGCAGCCAAGATCCCTTAATCACAGATACGCAGTATTTT,CASSQDPLITDTQYF,-,TRBV4-1,TRBJ2-3,-
TGTGCCAGCAGTACCGTCTCCCGGGACACTCGCTACGAGCAGTACTTC,CASSTVSRDTRYEQYF,-,TRBV28,TRBJ2-7,-
TGTGCCAGCACCGCTAGCGGGGGGCCGAGACCCTACAAGCAGTACTTC,CASTASGGPRPYKQYF,-,TRBV7-9,TRBJ2-5,TRBD2
TGTGCCAGCAGTCCCGGACTAGTGGGGACCTACGAGCAGTACTTC,CASSPGLVGTYEQYF,-,TRBV6-5,TRBJ2-7,TRBD2
TGCGCCAGCAGCCCCCGTCAGCCGAACAACTACGAGCAGTACTTC,CASSPRQPNNYEQYF,few,TRBV5-1,TRBJ2-7,-
TGCAGTGCTCGCCGGGGCCGCGAGGGACGTGGCTACACCTTC,CSARRGREGRGYTF,few,TRBV20-1,TRBJ1-2,-
TGTGCCATCAGTGGTATAGGAAACACCATATATTTT,CAISGIGNTIYF,-,TRBV10-3,TRBJ1-3,-
TGTGCCAGCAGTTTAGGGGGGGCCTCTAGAGAGACCCAGTACTTC,CASSLGGASRETQYF,-,TRBV27,TRBJ2-5,-
TGTGCCAGCAGCCAAGTCGCTAGCGGGAGGACCGGGGAGCTGTTTTTT,CASSQVASGRTGELFF,-,TRBV3-1,TRBJ2-2,TRBD2
TGTGCCAGCAGTCAAGACAAGCGGGAGGGCCGGGAGACCCAGTACTTC,CASSQDKREGRETQYF,-,TRBV12-3/TRBV12-4,TRBJ2-5,TRBD2
TGCAGTGCTACGACTAGCGGGGGGGAAGGGGATGAGCAGTTCTTC,CSATTSGGEGDEQFF,-,TRBV20-1,TRBJ2-1,TRBD2
TGCAAAGCTGGACAGGGGGAGAACACTGAAGCTTTCTTT,CKAGQGENTEAFF,-,TRBV20-1,TRBJ1-1,TRBD1
TGTGCCAGCAGTTACATGCCAGGGGGGGCATTGGTCGCAGATGCGCAGTATTTT,CASSYMPGGALVADAQYF,once,TRBV6-5,TRBJ2-3,-
TGTGCCATCACCCGGGGGGACAAGCCGAACACTGAAGCTTTCTTT,CAITRGDKPNTEAFF,-,TRBV10-3,TRBJ1-1,-
TGCGCCAGCAGCCTGAGGGGGGAGGACTCCTACGAGCAGTACTTC,CASSLRGEDSYEQYF,few,TRBV5-1,TRBJ2-7,-
TGCGCCAGCAGGGGGACTAGCTCGTCCTACAATGAGCAGTTCTTC,CASRGTSSSYNEQFF,few,TRBV10-2,TRBJ2-1,TRBD2
TGTGCCAGCAGCCGAGGGTCAGGGGGCGGTCGGAACACTGAAGCTTTCTTT,CASSRGSGGGRNTEAFF,-,TRBV4-2,TRBJ1-1,TRBD1
TGTGCCAGCAGCCAAGGGACAGGGATTCGTAGTGAAGCTTTCTTT,CASSQGTGIRSEAFF,once,TRBV3-1,TRBJ1-1,TRBD1
TGTGCCAGCAGCCCGCGGGACAACTCCTACGAGCAGTACTTC,CASSPRDNSYEQYF,-,TRBV7-9,TRBJ2-7,-
TGCAGTGCTAGTACGCCCGGGACTAGCGGTAACAATGAGCAGTTCTTC,CSASTPGTSGNNEQFF,few,TRBV20-1,TRBJ2-1,TRBD2
TGTGCCTGGAGACCCTGGGAGGGGCCAAAGAATGAAAAACTGTTTTTT,CAWRPWEGPKNEKLFF,-,TRBV30,TRBJ1-4,-
TGTGCCAGCAGCCTAACACTCTCTCTCATTGACGAGCAGTACTTC,CASSLTLSLIDEQYF,-,TRBV7-9,TRBJ2-7,-
TGCAGTGCCCCTACTAGCCCCACAGATACGCAGTATTTT,CSAPTSPTDTQYF,few,TRBV20-1,TRBJ2-3,-